These 17 T cell receptor beta chains share one sample of origin, sequenced in a study of blood T cell repertoires in COVID-19. Assay used: immunoSEQ multiplex PCR; TCRdb lists only in-frame clones, some missing. The sample contains fewer than 500,000 clones, around 89% of which appear only once. The material sequenced was peripheral blood. These receptors were taken from a woman aged 25 to 39 with acute or convalescent COVID-19.

The chain recombines TRBV18 with TRBJ2-2; 7 nucleotides align to TRBD1. Germline V CDR1 and CDR2: KGHSH, LQKENI. The CDR3 length is 15 residues. V lost 3 bases to trimming and J lost 4 bases; unmatched junction nucleotides: 5. The DNA of the CDR3 is TGTGCCAGCTCACCGACAGGGATGGGCACCGGGGAGCTGTTTTTT. It translates to CASSPTGMGTGELFF.

CDR3 region: CAWSPPRRAGKLFF. Here the CDR3 DNA reads TGTGCCTGGAGCCCACCTCGTCGTGCAGGAAAACTGTTTTTT. The chain is built from TRBV30 and TRBJ1-4, with D hard to call. The CDR3 is 14 amino acids. V dropped 3 bases and J dropped 10 bases, with 18 bases sitting between them. The germline V gene encodes CDR1 GTSNPN and CDR2 SVGIG (reference sequence). Full variable domain (missing parts from reference TRBV30 and TRBJ1-4): SQTIHQWPATLVQPVGSPLSLECTVEGTSNPNLYWYRQAAGRGLQLLFYSVGIGQISSEVPQNLSASRPQDRQFILSSKKLLLSDSGFYLCAWSPPRRAGKLFFGSGTQLSVL.

In this sample, this clone turned up once. The V and J genes are TRBV6-2 or TRBV6-3 and TRBJ1-1, with TRBD1 identical over 8 bases. The V gene end was trimmed by 5 bases and the J gene end by 6 bases; junction bases not matched to a gene: 5. Per the germline V gene, CDR1 is MNHEY and CDR2 is SVGEGT. CDR3 length equals 13 residues. Here the CDR3 reads CASSVQGVPEAFF. The CDR3 DNA sequence: TGTGCCAGCAGTGTACAGGGGGTCCCTGAAGCTTTCTTT.

The rearrangement joins TRBV11-2 to TRBJ1-2, with D tentatively TRBD1 (6 bases). CDR3 length equals 16 residues. V lost 5 bases to trimming and J lost 5 bases, with 21 bases between them. CDR1 SGHAT and CDR2 FQNNGV come from the germline V gene. CDR3 coding DNA: TGTGCCAGCAGCCCCGGACAGCTCGCCTGGGCATATGGCTACACCTTC. This translates into CASSPGQLAWAYGYTF.

V gene TRBV4-2 combines with J gene TRBJ1-2; D perhaps matches TRBD1 (6 bases). The CDR3 is 16 amino acids. Trimming left V 0 bases short and J 4 bases short, with 15 bases between. Germline V gene lookup returns CDR1 LGHNA and CDR2 YNFKEQ. The CDR3 bases are TGTGCCAGCAGCCAAGAATCGGCGGGGGGCATCTATGGCTACACCTTC. Translation gives CASSQESAGGIYGYTF.

The rearrangement uses TRBV4-1 and TRBJ1-1; D is undetermined. V gave up 0 bases and J gave up 10 bases, with 9 bases separating them. CDR1 MGHRA and CDR2 YSYEKL come from the germline V gene. The CDR3 totals 12 residues. The CDR3 sequence is CASSQEPFGAFF. CDR3 nucleotides: TGCGCCAGCAGCCAAGAGCCGTTCGGAGCTTTCTTT.

The chain's CDR3 is CASSWTENTEAFF. The CDR3 nucleotides read TGCGCCAGCAGCTGGACAGAGAACACTGAAGCTTTCTTT. V is TRBV10-2 and J is TRBJ1-1; D may be TRBD1 (6 bases). CDR3 length equals 13 residues. CDR1 WSHSY and CDR2 SAAADI come from the germline V gene. The ends were cut back, 6 bases at V and 1 base at J, with 9 bases in the middle.

The chain couples TRBV7-9 to TRBJ2-7, with D unresolved. The CDR3 has 13 amino acids. With 6 bases removed from V and 0 bases from J, the gap between germline ends came to 9 bases. The germline V gene has CDR1 SEHNR and CDR2 FQNEAQ (reference sequence). The CDR3 sequence is CASSVQSSYEQYF. The CDR3 bases are TGTGCCAGCAGTGTACAGAGCTCCTACGAGCAGTACTTC.

The sample holds many counts of this clone. The chain recombines TRBV2 with TRBJ1-2; a weak D match, TRBD1 (6 bases). The V end lost 6 bases, the J end lost 5 bases, and 13 bases lay between the germline ends. Germline loops: CDR1 SNHLY, CDR2 FYNNEI. The CDR3 covers 13 residues. CDR3 residues: CASRRHRAYGYTF. The CDR3 DNA reads as TGTGCCAGCAGGCGACACAGGGCGTATGGCTACACCTTC.

This clone came up a few times. This chain uses TRBV2 with TRBJ1-1; 7 positions agree with TRBD1. V trimming: 7 bases; J trimming: 0 bases; junction bases outside the gene matches: 5. Germline-derived CDR1 and CDR2 are SNHLY and FYNNEI. The CDR3 extends over 14 amino acids. DNA for the CDR3: TGTGCCAGCACCAGGGGGGTAATGAACACTGAAGCTTTCTTT. Translation: CASTRGVMNTEAFF.

This sequence joins TRBV6-1 and TRBJ2-6; D call uncertain. Trimming left V 2 bases short and J 3 bases short, with 8 bases between. The CDR3 covers 15 residues. Looked up from germline, CDR1 is MNHNS and CDR2 is SASEGT. CDR3 sequence (DNA): TGTGCCAGCAGTGAATTTAGTTTTGGGGCCAACGTCCTGACTTTC. It codes for CASSEFSFGANVLTF.

Details on this clone: This sample also contains other DNA sequences that code for the same CDR3. The chain joins TRBV5-1 to TRBJ2-5, with TRBD1 identical over 7 bases. The CDR3 length is 13 residues. The V segment lost 1 base and the J segment 5 bases; nucleotides outside the gene matches: 2. Germline assignment: CDR1 SGHRS and CDR2 YFSETQ. The CDR3 reads CASSLRGLETQYF. CDR3 nucleotides: TGCGCCAGCAGCTTGAGGGGGCTCGAGACCCAGTACTTC.

The V gene is TRBV19, the J gene TRBJ1-6, with 7 bases that match TRBD1. Germline V gives CDR1 LNHDA, CDR2 SQIVND (reference sequence). CDR3 length: 13 amino acids. Losses at the gene ends were 8 bases for V and 7 bases for J; bases not matched to a gene: 5. This chain's CDR3 is CASAQGVNSPLHF. The CDR3, as DNA: TGTGCCAGTGCCCAGGGGGTAAATTCACCCCTCCACTTT.

The J gene is TRBJ2-2, the V gene TRBV11-2, with D maybe TRBD1 (5 bases). The CDR3 has 14 residues. CDR1 and CDR2 (germline): SGHAT, FQNNGV. Trimming removed 0 bases from V and 6 bases from J, with 8 bases in between. The CDR3 spells CASSLDRRAGELFF. CDR3 DNA sequence: TGTGCCAGCAGCTTAGATCGCAGGGCCGGGGAGCTGTTTTTT.

The gene calls are TRBV5-1 and TRBJ2-1; 9 nucleotides line up with TRBD1. Germline CDR1 is SGHRS and CDR2 is YFSETQ. The V and J ends lost 6 bases and 8 bases, in that order; junction bases with no gene match: 12. The CDR3 runs to 15 residues. The CDR3 is CASKPTDRGTHEQFF. Here the CDR3 DNA reads TGCGCCAGCAAGCCGACGGACAGGGGAACCCATGAGCAGTTCTTC.

The V gene is TRBV19, the J gene TRBJ2-6, with D possibly matching TRBD1 (8 bases). The CDR3 totals 14 residues. Germline CDR1 LNHDA, CDR2 SQIVND (reference sequence). V dropped 11 bases and J dropped 1 base, with 12 bases sitting between them. CDR3 region: CAGGDRSGANVLTF. CDR3 nucleotides: TGTGCCGGGGGGGACAGGTCTGGGGCCAACGTCCTGACTTTC.

The rearrangement links TRBV11-2 to TRBJ2-3, with D perhaps TRBD2 (6 bases). The CDR3 spans 16 residues. Trimming stripped 1 base from V and 3 bases from J, with 14 bases between. From germline, CDR1 is SGHAT and CDR2 FQNNGV. CDR3: CASSLVAGRATDTQYF. For the CDR3, the DNA is TGTGCCAGCAGCTTAGTGGCGGGACGGGCGACAGATACGCAGTATTTT. Based on the CDR3 plus reference TRBV11-2 and TRBJ2-3, the full variable domain is EAGVAQSPRYKIIEKRQSVAFWCNPISGHATLYWYQQILGQGPKLLIQFQNNGVVDDSQLPKDRFSAERLKGVDSTLKIQPAKLEDSAVYLCASSLVAGRATDTQYFGPGTRLTVL.